The 6 T cell receptor beta chains below come from one sample, sequenced in a study of blood T cell repertoires in COVID-19. Assay used: immunoSEQ multiplex PCR; TCRdb lists only in-frame clones, some missing. The sample contains some 70,000 clones, around 89% of which appear only once. The sequencing input was peripheral blood. The receptors shown here come from a man in his fifties or sixties with acute or convalescent COVID-19.

The chain couples TRBV27 to TRBJ1-2; D ambiguous. The CDR3 is 12 amino acids. Trimming cost V 4 bases and J 7 bases, with 10 bases left between them. Germline CDR1 is MNHEY and CDR2 is SMNVEV (reference sequence). The CDR3 is CASSSGVAGYTF. CDR3 nucleotide sequence: TGTGCCAGCAGTTCTGGAGTGGCTGGCTACACCTTC.

The chain couples TRBV6-5 to TRBJ2-2; TRBD1 matches 7 bases. This CDR3 contains 15 residues. The germline V gene encodes CDR1 MNHEY and CDR2 SVGAGI. J was trimmed by 2 bases and V by 2 bases; bases with no gene match: 2. The CDR3 DNA reads as TGTGCCAGCAGTTACCGGGACAGAAACACCGGGGAGCTGTTTTTT. It yields the protein CASSYRDRNTGELFF.

The sample holds one count of this clone. The chain combines TRBV19 with TRBJ1-2; 8 bases map to TRBD1. The ends lost 8 bases at V and 4 bases at J; junction bases unmatched: 12. Germline-derived CDR1 and CDR2 are LNHDA and SQIVND (reference sequence). CDR3 length equals 15 residues. CDR3 DNA sequence: TGTGCCAGTCGAACCGGGACAGGACTCTTCTATGGCTACACCTTC. Protein sequence: CASRTGTGLFYGYTF.

This clone appeared a few times. The chain employs TRBV30 and TRBJ2-5; maybe TRBD1 (5 bases). The CDR3 is 13 amino acids. The germline V gene has CDR1 GTSNPN and CDR2 SVGIG (reference sequence). Trimming took off 4 bases at V and 1 base at J, with 10 bases between the two ends. The CDR3 reads CAWTGQLQETQYF. The CDR3 DNA reads TGTGCCTGGACAGGACAACTCCAAGAGACCCAGTACTTC.

V gene TRBV27 combines with J gene TRBJ1-6, with unresolved D. The CDR3 length is 16 residues. Germline lookup yields CDR1 MNHEY and CDR2 SMNVEV (reference sequence). V lost 0 bases, J lost 4 bases, and 10 bases lay in between. In DNA, the CDR3 is TGTGCCAGCAGTTTATCGAGGGTAGCTTATAATTCACCCCTCCACTTT. Translated: CASSLSRVAYNSPLHF.

V gene TRBV5-1 combines with J gene TRBJ2-5; TRBD2 agrees at 12 bases. V lost 4 bases to trimming and J lost 4 bases; unmatched junction nucleotides: 5. Germline-derived CDR1 and CDR2 are SGHRS and YFSETQ. The CDR3 totals 15 residues. CDR3 bases: TGCGCCAGCAGCCTATTGGGACTAGCGGGAGAGACCCAGTACTTC. Translation: CASSLLGLAGETQYF.